This section outlines one T cell receptor beta chain sequence together with its context. Its specificity is not known. Assay used: immunoSEQ multiplex PCR; TCRdb lists only in-frame clones, some missing. The sample consists of 100,000 or so clones, 92% of them appearing once. These data are taken from a study of T cell responses to AZD1222 COVID-19 vaccine. Findings of the study overall: Recipients of AZD1222 seropositive at baseline numbered only five or six. Dominant at 160-218 and 743-854, vaccine-associated CD4 TCRs also spanned spike. The study found Spike-specific TCR breadth and depth rose after two AZD1222 doses.

This sequence originates from an adult in good health. Specimen: peripheral blood, collected on day 0 of AZD1222 vaccination.

CDR3 amino acids: CASSPEPSPGPEAFF. The CDR3 DNA reads TGTGCCAGCAGCCCGGAACCAAGTCCAGGTCCTGAAGCTTTCTTT. The rearrangement uses TRBV5-6 and TRBJ1-1, with no clear D. From germline, CDR1 is SGHDT and CDR2 YYEEEE. Between the trimmed V and J ends, which lost 4 bases and 6 bases, there was a span of 19 bases. The length of the CDR3 is 15 residues.